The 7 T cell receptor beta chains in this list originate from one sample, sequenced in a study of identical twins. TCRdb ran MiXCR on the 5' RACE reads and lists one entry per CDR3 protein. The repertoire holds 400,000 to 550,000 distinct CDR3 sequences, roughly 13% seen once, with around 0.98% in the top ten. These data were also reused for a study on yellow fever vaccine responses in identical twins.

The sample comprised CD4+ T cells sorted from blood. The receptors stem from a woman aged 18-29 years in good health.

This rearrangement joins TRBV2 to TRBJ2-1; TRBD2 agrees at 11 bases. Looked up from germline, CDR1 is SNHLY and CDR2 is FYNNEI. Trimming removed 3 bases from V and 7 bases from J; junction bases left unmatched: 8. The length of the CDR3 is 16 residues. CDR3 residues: CASSEPGLAARNEQFF. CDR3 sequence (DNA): TGTGCCAGCAGTGAGCCGGGACTAGCGGCTCGGAATGAGCAGTTCTTC.

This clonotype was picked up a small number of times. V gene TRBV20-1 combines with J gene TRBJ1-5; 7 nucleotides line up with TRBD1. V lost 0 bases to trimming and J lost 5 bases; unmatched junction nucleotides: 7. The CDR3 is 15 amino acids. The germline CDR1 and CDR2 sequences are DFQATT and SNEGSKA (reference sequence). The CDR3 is CSARDTGAGYQPQHF. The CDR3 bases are TGCAGTGCTAGAGATACAGGGGCGGGTTATCAGCCCCAGCATTTT.

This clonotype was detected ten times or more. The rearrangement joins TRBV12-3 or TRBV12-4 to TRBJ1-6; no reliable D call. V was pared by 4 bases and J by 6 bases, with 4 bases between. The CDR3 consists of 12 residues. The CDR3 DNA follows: TGTGCCAGCAGTTCTTCTAATTCACCCCTCCACTTT. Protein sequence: CASSSSNSPLHF.

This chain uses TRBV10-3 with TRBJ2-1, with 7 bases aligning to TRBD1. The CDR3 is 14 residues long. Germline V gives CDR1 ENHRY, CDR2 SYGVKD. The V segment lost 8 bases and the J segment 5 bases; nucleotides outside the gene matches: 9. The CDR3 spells CAISRVGQDNEQFF. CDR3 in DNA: TGTGCCATCTCAAGAGTCGGACAGGACAATGAGCAGTTCTTC.

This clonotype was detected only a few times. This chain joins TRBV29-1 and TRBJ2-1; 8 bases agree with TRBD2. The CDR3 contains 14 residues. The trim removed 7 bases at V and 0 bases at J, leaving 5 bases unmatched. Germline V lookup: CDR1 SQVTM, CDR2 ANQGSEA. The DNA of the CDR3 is TGCAGCGCCGGAAGCGGGAGCTCCTACAATGAGCAGTTCTTC. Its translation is CSAGSGSSYNEQFF.

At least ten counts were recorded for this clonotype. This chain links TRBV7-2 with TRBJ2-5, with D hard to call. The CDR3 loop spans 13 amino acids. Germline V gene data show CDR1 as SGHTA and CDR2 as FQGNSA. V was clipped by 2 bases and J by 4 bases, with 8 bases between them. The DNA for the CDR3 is TGTGCCAGCAGCTTACAGGTCCGAGAGACCCAGTACTTC. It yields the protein CASSLQVRETQYF.

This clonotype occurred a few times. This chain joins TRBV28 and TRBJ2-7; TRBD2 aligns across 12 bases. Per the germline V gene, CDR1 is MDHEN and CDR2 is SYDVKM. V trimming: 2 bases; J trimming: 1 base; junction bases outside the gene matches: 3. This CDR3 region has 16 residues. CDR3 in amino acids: CASSLLGLAGSYEQYF. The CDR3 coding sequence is TGTGCCAGCAGTTTACTCGGACTAGCGGGATCCTACGAGCAGTACTTC.